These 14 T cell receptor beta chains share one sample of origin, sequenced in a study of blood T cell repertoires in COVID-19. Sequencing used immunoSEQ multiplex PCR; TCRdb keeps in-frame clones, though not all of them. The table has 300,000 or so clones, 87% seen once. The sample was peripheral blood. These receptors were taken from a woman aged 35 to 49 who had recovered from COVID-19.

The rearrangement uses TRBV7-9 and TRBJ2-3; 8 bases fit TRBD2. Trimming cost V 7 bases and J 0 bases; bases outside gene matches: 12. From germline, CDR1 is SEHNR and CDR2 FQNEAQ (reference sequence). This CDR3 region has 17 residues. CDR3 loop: CASTPISGVPSTDTQYF. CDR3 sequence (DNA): TGTGCCAGCACCCCGATTAGCGGGGTCCCTAGCACAGATACGCAGTATTTT.

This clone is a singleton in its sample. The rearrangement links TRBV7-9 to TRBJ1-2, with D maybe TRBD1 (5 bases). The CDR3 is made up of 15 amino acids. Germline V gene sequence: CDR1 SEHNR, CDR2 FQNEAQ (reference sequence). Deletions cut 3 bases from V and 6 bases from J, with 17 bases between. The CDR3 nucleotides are TGTGCCAGCAGCTTCGGGGCGTGGGGGGAAGATGGCTACACCTTC. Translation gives CASSFGAWGEDGYTF.

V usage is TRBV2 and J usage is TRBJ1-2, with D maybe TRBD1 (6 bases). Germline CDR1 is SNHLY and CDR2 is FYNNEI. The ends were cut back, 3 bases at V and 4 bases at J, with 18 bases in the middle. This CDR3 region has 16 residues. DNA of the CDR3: TGTGCCAGCAGTGATTACGGGACAAACCGGGGCTATGGCTACACCTTC. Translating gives CASSDYGTNRGYGYTF. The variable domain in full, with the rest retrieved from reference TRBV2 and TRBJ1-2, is EPEVTQTPSHQVTQMGQEVILRCVPISNHLYFYWYRQILGQKVEFLVSFYNNEISEKSEIFDDQFSVERPDGSNFTLKIRSTKLEDSAMYFCASSDYGTNRGYGYTFGSGTRLTVV.

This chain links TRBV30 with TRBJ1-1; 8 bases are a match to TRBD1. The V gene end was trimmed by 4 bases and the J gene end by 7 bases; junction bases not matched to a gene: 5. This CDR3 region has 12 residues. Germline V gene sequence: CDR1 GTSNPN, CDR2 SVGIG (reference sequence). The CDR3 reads CAWKDRGYEAFF. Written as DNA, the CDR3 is TGTGCCTGGAAAGACAGGGGCTATGAAGCTTTCTTT.

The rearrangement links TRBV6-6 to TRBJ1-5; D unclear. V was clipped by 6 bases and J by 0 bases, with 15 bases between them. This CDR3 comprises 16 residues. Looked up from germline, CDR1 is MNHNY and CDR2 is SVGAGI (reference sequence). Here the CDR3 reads CASRPDYIGSNQPQHF. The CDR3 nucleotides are TGTGCCAGCAGGCCAGATTATATTGGTAGCAATCAGCCCCAGCATTTT.

CDR3 loop: CASSILPSAGYNEQFF. DNA for the CDR3: TGTGCCAGTAGTATCTTGCCCAGCGCGGGCTACAATGAGCAGTTCTTC. The chain uses TRBV19 and TRBJ2-1; maybe TRBD2 (5 bases). V shed 3 bases and J shed 3 bases, with 15 bases lying between them. Per the germline V gene, CDR1 is LNHDA and CDR2 is SQIVND (reference sequence). The length of the CDR3 is 16 residues.

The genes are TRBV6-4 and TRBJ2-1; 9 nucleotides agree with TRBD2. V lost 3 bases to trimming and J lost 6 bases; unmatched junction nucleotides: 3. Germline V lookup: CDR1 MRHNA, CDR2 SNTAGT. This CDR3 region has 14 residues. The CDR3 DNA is TGTGCCAGCAGTGAGGGTAGCGGGGGCAATGAGCAGTTCTTC. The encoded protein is CASSEGSGGNEQFF.

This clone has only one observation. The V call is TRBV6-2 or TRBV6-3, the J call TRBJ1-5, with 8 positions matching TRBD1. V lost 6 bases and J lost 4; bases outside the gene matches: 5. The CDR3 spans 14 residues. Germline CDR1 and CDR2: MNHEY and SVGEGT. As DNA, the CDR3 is TGTGCCAGCAGCCGACAGGGGAGTAATCAGCCCCAGCATTTT. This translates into CASSRQGSNQPQHF.

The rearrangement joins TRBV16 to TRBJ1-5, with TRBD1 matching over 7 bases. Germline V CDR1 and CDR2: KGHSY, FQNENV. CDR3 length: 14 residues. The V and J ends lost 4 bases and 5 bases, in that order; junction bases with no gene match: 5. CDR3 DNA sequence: TGTGCCAGCAGCCCTGACAGGGTTTATCAGCCCCAGCATTTT. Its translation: CASSPDRVYQPQHF.

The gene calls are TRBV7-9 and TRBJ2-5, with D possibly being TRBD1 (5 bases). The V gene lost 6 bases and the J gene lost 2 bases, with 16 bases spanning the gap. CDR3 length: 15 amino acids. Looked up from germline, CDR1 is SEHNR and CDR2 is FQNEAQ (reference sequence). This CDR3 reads CASSSQTVQQETQYF. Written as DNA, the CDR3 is TGTGCCAGCAGTTCCCAGACAGTGCAACAAGAGACCCAGTACTTC.

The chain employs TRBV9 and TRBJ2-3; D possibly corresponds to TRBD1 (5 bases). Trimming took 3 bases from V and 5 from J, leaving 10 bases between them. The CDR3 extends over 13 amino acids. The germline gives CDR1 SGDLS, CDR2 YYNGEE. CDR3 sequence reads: CASSDQGEDTQYF. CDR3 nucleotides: TGTGCCAGCAGCGACCAGGGTGAAGATACGCAGTATTTT.

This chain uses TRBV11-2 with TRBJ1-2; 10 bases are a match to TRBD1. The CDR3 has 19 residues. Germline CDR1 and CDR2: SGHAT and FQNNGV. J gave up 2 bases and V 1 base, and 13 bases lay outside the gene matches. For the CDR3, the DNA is TGTGCCAGCAGCTTAGGAAAGGGGACAGGGGAGTCTTCCAACTATGGCTACACCTTC. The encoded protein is CASSLGKGTGESSNYGYTF.

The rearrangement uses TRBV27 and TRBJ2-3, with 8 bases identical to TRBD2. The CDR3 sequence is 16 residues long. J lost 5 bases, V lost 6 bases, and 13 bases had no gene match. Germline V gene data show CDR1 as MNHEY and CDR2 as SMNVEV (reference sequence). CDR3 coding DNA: TGTGCCAGCAGCAAGATCGGGGGGGGTAATGAAGATACGCAGTATTTT. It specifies CASSKIGGGNEDTQYF.

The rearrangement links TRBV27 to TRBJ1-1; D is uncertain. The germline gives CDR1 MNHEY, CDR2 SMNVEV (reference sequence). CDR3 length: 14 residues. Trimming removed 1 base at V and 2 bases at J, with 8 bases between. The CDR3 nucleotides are TGTGCCAGCAGTTTATATCAGCGAAACACTGAAGCTTTCTTT. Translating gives CASSLYQRNTEAFF.